The 22 T cell receptor beta chains given below trace back to one sample, sequenced in a study of T cells in Graves' hyperthyroidism and ophthalmopathy. The TCR beta CDR3 regions underwent amplification using RNA transcripts as the source. The TCR CDR3 first-round RT-PCR relied on the HTBI primer set. In TCRdb, the multiplex PCR reads were re-called with MiXCR into one record per CDR3 protein. The table includes hundreds of thousands of distinct CDR3 sequences, about 14% detected once. Source material: blood. Receptor source: a woman aged 45-65 years with Graves' ophthalmopathy.

This clonotype was counted ten times or more. A read error may produce the germline difference seen at one junction end. This rearrangement joins TRBV5-1 to TRBJ2-1; D is perhaps TRBD1 or TRBD2 (6 bases each). Germline V gene lookup returns CDR1 SGHRS and CDR2 YFSETQ. The CDR3 has 15 residues. This CDR3 is CASSLGGGSYNEQFF. CDR3 DNA: TGTGCCAGCAGCCTAGGAGGGGGCTCCTACAATGAGCAGTTCTTC.

This clonotype was recorded many times. CDR3 region: CASSQWSPGDTNSPLHF. Written as DNA, the CDR3 is TGTGCCAGCAGCCAATGGTCGCCCGGGGACACAAATTCACCCCTCCACTTT. V usage is TRBV7-2 and J usage is TRBJ1-6; maybe TRBD1 (6 bases). Germline values: CDR1 SGHTA, CDR2 FQGNSA. The ends were cut back, 5 bases at V and 7 bases at J, with 21 bases in the middle. The CDR3 length is 17 residues.

This clonotype was counted many times. The CDR3 coding sequence is TGTGCCAGCAGTTACATGGGACAGGGGGGCAATGAGCAGTTCTTC. It specifies CASSYMGQGGNEQFF. The chain combines TRBV6-2 or TRBV6-3 with TRBJ2-1; 11 bases align to TRBD1. In germline, CDR1 is MNHEY, CDR2 SVGEGT. The CDR3 loop spans 15 amino acids. Trimming removed 2 bases from V and 6 bases from J; junction bases left unmatched: 3.

This clonotype was detected many times. The chain is built from TRBV24-1 and TRBJ2-7; 8 bases match TRBD2. Losses at the gene ends were 1 base for V and 2 bases for J; bases not matched to a gene: 27. CDR3 length equals 23 residues. Germline V gives CDR1 KGHDR, CDR2 SFDVKD. The CDR3 loop reads CATSDFGRQGEIHEDGRAYEQYF. The CDR3 region has the DNA TGTGCCACCAGTGATTTCGGGCGGCAGGGAGAGATCCACGAGGACGGGAGGGCCTACGAGCAGTACTTC.

In this sample, this clonotype turned up a few times. The chain couples TRBV7-2 to TRBJ2-7; no definite D call. This CDR3 has 16 residues. Germline CDR1 is SGHTA and CDR2 is FQGNSA. Trimming stripped 2 bases from V and 5 bases from J, with 19 bases between. CDR3 nucleotides: TGTGCCAGCAGCTTACAAAAGGGTACAGTCGCGCACGAGCAGTACTTC. This gives the protein CASSLQKGTVAHEQYF.

As to this clonotype: The junction does not match germline at one end; this may be a read error. The chain couples TRBV7-2 to TRBJ1-2, with D possibly matching TRBD1 (5 bases). CDR1 SGHTA and CDR2 FQGNSA come from the germline V gene. This CDR3 spans 14 amino acids. CDR3 sequence: CASSPQAAVYGHTF. Written as DNA, the CDR3 is TGTGCCAGCAGCCCACAGGCGGCCGTTTATGGCCACACCTTC.

In its sample, this clonotype was seen many times. V and J are TRBV7-2 and TRBJ1-2, with D maybe TRBD1 (5 bases). The CDR3 has 17 amino acids. CDR1 is SGHTA and CDR2 is FQGNSA in the germline V gene. The V and J ends lost 2 bases and 8 bases respectively, with 24 bases between them. This CDR3 reads CASSLSVQGEIGYGYTF. In nucleotides, the CDR3 is TGTGCCAGCAGCTTATCAGTTCAGGGCGAGATCGGTTACGGCTACACCTTC.

This clonotype was detected many times. The genes are TRBV28 and TRBJ2-1; D uncertain. Germline V gives CDR1 MDHEN, CDR2 SYDVKM. V was pared by 3 bases and J by 5 bases, with 8 bases between. The CDR3 has 13 amino acids. The CDR3 loop is CASSFGVHNEQFF. The CDR3 nucleotides read TGTGCCAGCAGTTTCGGCGTTCACAATGAGCAGTTCTTC. The full variable domain, with the rest looked up from reference TRBV28 and TRBJ2-1, is DVKVTQSSRYLVKRTGEKVFLECVQDMDHENMFWYRQDPGLGLRLIYFSYDVKMKEKGDIPEGYSVSREKKERFSLILESASTNQTSMYLCASSFGVHNEQFFGPGTRLTVL.

There are a few counts of this clonotype. The rearrangement links TRBV5-1 to TRBJ2-1, with 10 bases matching TRBD2. Trimming took 3 bases from V and 5 from J; bases not matched to a gene: 8. This CDR3 is 16 amino acids long. Per germline, CDR1 SGHRS and CDR2 YFSETQ. As DNA, the CDR3 is TGCGCCAGCAGCTCTCCGGGACTAGCGCGACACAATGAGCAGTTCTTC. Its translation is CASSSPGLARHNEQFF. The whole variable domain, filled in from reference TRBV5-1 and TRBJ2-1, reads KAGVTQTPRYLIKTRGQQVTLSCSPISGHRSVSWYQQTPGQGLQFLFEYFSETQRNKGNFPGRFSGRQFSNSRSEMNVSTLELGDSALYLCASSSPGLARHNEQFFGPGTRLTVL.

This clonotype was counted ten times or more. The chain links TRBV15 to TRBJ1-2; 8 nucleotides agree with TRBD1. The CDR3 is made up of 14 amino acids. Germline values: CDR1 LNHNV, CDR2 YYDKDF (reference sequence). The V gene end was trimmed by 6 bases and the J gene end by 5 bases; junction bases not matched to a gene: 8. The CDR3 region has the DNA TGTGCCACCAGTCCGGGACAGGTGGGATATGGCTACACCTTC. Amino acid sequence: CATSPGQVGYGYTF.

This clonotype was seen at least ten times. This chain's CDR3 is CASSAVPAAGGEQYF. DNA for the CDR3: TGTGCCAGCAGTGCTGTTCCGGCGGCGGGAGGCGAGCAGTACTTC. The rearrangement joins TRBV2 to TRBJ2-7; 8 bases agree with TRBD2. The V gene's germline CDR1 is SNHLY and CDR2 FYNNEI. This CDR3 contains 15 residues. V lost 4 bases to trimming and J lost 6 bases; unmatched junction nucleotides: 11.

This clonotype was seen many times. This sequence joins TRBV2 and TRBJ2-3; D is possibly TRBD2 (5 bases). CDR1 SNHLY and CDR2 FYNNEI come from the germline V gene. CDR3 length equals 13 residues. The V gene lost 7 bases and the J gene lost 2 bases, with 10 bases spanning the gap. The CDR3 sequence is CASKPSFTDTQYF. DNA of the CDR3: TGTGCCAGCAAGCCTAGCTTCACAGATACGCAGTATTTT.

Only a few counts were recorded for this clonotype. The CDR3, as DNA: TGTGCCAGCAGCCAAGACCCCGGGAGACCCACTAACTATGGCTACACCTTC. Translating gives CASSQDPGRPTNYGYTF. The chain combines TRBV3-1 with TRBJ1-2; unclear D gene. The CDR3 contains 17 residues. Germline CDR1 LGHDT, CDR2 YNNKEL (reference sequence). V was pared by 0 bases and J by 0 bases, with 14 bases between.

The sample holds many counts of this clonotype. The V and J genes are TRBV6-6 and TRBJ2-3; D not certain. The V and J ends lost 2 bases and 2 bases respectively, with 14 bases between them. Germline V gene lookup returns CDR1 MNHNY and CDR2 SVGAGI (reference sequence). The CDR3 has 16 residues. The CDR3 bases are TGTGCCAGCAGTTACGCCGGCGTGAGGAACACAGATACGCAGTATTTT. Amino acid sequence: CASSYAGVRNTDTQYF.

In its sample, this clonotype was seen many times. The rearrangement joins TRBV28 to TRBJ2-5; 13 nucleotides match TRBD2. The ends lost 3 bases at V and 6 bases at J; junction bases unmatched: 7. The CDR3 runs 16 residues. CDR1 is MDHEN, CDR2 SYDVKM, per germline. The CDR3 sequence is CASSLLLAGGGKTQYF. In DNA, the CDR3 is TGTGCCAGCAGTTTGCTACTAGCGGGAGGGGGGAAGACCCAGTACTTC.

In its sample, this clonotype was seen many times. V is TRBV20-1 and J is TRBJ2-3; D assignment may be TRBD1 or TRBD2 (5 bases each). The ends were cut back, 6 bases at V and 2 bases at J, with 9 bases in the middle. This CDR3 has 12 amino acids. CDR1 DFQATT and CDR2 SNEGSKA come from the germline V gene (reference sequence). The CDR3 loop is CSAGEHTDTQYF. The CDR3 nucleotides are TGCAGTGCGGGGGAACACACAGATACGCAGTATTTT.

This clonotype was seen a few times. The chain links TRBV12-3 or TRBV12-4 to TRBJ2-5; possibly TRBD2 for D (6 bases). The CDR3 has 13 residues. The germline V and J ends were trimmed by 5 bases and 6 bases, with 13 bases remaining between them. The CDR3 DNA reads TGTGCCAGCAGTCCCTCGGGAGTCAAGACCCAGTACTTC. It codes for CASSPSGVKTQYF.

Concerning this clonotype itself: One end of the junction is discordant with germline, which a read error may explain. V and J are TRBV11-1 and TRBJ2-7; TRBD2 is a possible D gene (6 bases). CDR1 SGHAT and CDR2 FQDESV come from the germline V gene (reference sequence). The CDR3 spans 15 residues. This CDR3 reads CASSFWREFSYEQCF. The CDR3 DNA is TGCGCCAGCAGCTTTTGGAGGGAATTCTCCTACGAGCAGTGCTTC.

This clonotype came up many times. CDR3 nucleotides: TGTGCCAGCTCAACCCAGGGGGATAGCAATCAGCCCCAGCATTTT. It translates to CASSTQGDSNQPQHF. The chain carries TRBV18 and TRBJ1-5; 7 positions agree with TRBD1. V trimming: 5 bases; J trimming: 0 bases; junction bases outside the gene matches: 4. This CDR3 is built from 15 residues. Germline values: CDR1 KGHSH, CDR2 LQKENI.

This clonotype was recorded at least ten times. This rearrangement joins TRBV6-2 or TRBV6-3 to TRBJ2-7; 9 bases are shared with TRBD2. V trimming: 7 bases; J trimming: 2 bases; junction bases outside the gene matches: 3. CDR3 length: 13 amino acids. The germline V gene encodes CDR1 MNHEY and CDR2 SVGEGT. In DNA, the CDR3 is TGTGCCAGCACGCTAGCGGGAACCTACGAGCAGTACTTC. Translating gives CASTLAGTYEQYF.

This clonotype was counted between two and nine times. The rearrangement joins TRBV20-1 to TRBJ2-1, with TRBD1 matching 7 bases. Trimming at V came to 6 bases and at J to 11 bases, leaving 7 bases not matched to a gene. The CDR3 sequence is 11 residues long. Germline V CDR1 and CDR2: DFQATT, SNEGSKA (reference sequence). CDR3 loop: CSAYGQEKQFF. The CDR3 DNA reads TGCAGTGCCTATGGACAGGAAAAGCAGTTCTTC.

This clonotype was picked up a small number of times. The gene calls are TRBV29-1 and TRBJ2-7; 9 nucleotides agree with TRBD2. V trimming: 4 bases; J trimming: 1 base; junction bases outside the gene matches: 2. Germline V lookup: CDR1 SQVTM, CDR2 ANQGSEA. CDR3 length equals 13 residues. The chain's CDR3 is CSVGAGGSYEQYF. For the CDR3, the DNA is TGCAGCGTTGGGGCGGGAGGGTCCTACGAGCAGTACTTC.